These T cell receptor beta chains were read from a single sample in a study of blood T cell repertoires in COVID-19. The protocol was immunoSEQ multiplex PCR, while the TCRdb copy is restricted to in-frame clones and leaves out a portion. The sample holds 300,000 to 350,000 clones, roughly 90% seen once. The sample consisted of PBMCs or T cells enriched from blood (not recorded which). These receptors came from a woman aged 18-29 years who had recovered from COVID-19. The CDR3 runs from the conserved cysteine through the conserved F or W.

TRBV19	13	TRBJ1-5	CASSTGFYQPQHF
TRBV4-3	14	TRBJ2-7	CASSQREGSYEQYF
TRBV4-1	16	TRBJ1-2	CASSQYQGALNYGYTF
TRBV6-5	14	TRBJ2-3	CASSYSRVHSPRYF
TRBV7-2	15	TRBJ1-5	CASSLETGSNQPQHF
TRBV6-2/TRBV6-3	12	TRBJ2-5	CASSPVSETQYF
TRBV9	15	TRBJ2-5	CASSVASGIQETQYF
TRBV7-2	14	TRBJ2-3	CASSFGGTTDTQYF
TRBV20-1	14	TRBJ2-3	CSASKAGGSDTQYF
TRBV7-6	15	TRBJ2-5	CASSLASGGLKTQYF
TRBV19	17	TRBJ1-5	CASSIVGLPLSNQPQHF
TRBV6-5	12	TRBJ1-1	CASSYRDRGSFF
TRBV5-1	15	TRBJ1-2	CASSSGTGANYGYTF
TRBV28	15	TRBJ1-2	CASALGGTEGYGYTF
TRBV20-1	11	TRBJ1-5	CSAQGTQPQHF
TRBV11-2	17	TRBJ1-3	CASSLESSQHSGNTIYF
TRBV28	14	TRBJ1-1	CASSEAGRNTEAFF
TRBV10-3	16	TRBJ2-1	CAISSGLAGPYNEQFF
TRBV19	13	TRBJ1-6	CASSMGLNAPLHF
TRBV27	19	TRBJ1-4	CASSLFGGQGGATNEKLFF
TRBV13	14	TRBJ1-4	CASSLGESNEKLFF
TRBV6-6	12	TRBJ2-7	CASTAGLYEQYF
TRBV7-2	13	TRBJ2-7	CASSYRGYSEQYF
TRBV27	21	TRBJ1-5	CASSLLASNPGQGNSNQPQHF
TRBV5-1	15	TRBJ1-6	CASSLSGGYNSPLHF
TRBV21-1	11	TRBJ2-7	CASSNRGEQYF
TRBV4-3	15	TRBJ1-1	CASSQGGGVGTEAFF
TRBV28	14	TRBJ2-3	CASSRDRRTDTQYF